This T cell receptor beta chain was sequenced for a study of blood T cell repertoires in COVID-19. Sequenced by immunoSEQ multiplex PCR; TCRdb stores in-frame clones only, minus some. The repertoire holds about 120,000 clones, with around four fifths as singletons. The V end was cut by 3 bases, the J end by 0 bases, with 15 bases between. The CDR3 spans 17 residues. CDR1 is MNHEY and CDR2 is SVGEGT in the germline V gene. This receptor was taken from a man between 65 and 85 years old with active or convalescent COVID-19. The sequenced sample was peripheral blood. J is TRBJ1-5 and V is TRBV6-2 or TRBV6-3; D is unclear. CDR3 in DNA: TGTGCCAGCAGTTATAACTCGTTGTGGTTTAGCAATCAGCCCCAGCATTTT. Translating it yields CASSYNSLWFSNQPQHF.